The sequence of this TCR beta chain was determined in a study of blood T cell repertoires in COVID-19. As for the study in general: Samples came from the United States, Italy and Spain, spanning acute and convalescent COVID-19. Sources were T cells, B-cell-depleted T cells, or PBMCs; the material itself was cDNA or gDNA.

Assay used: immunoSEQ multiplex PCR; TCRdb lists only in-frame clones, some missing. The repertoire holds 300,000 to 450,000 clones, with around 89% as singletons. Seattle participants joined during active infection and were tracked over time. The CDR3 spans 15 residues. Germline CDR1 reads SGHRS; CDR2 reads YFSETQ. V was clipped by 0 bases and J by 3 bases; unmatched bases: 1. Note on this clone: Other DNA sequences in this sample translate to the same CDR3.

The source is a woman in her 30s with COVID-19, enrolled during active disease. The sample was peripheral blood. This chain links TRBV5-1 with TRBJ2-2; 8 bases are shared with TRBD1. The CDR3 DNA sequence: TGCGCCAGCAGCTTGGGGACAGGGTACACCGGGGAGCTGTTTTTT. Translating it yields CASSLGTGYTGELFF.